This T cell receptor beta chain was captured in a study of blood T cells in healthy people across ages. At the level of the study: When template switching was applied, about one barcoded beta molecule was captured per two T cells.

The second PCR ran about 6 to 12 cycles with a sample-barcoded 5' primer and J-beta primers. CDR3-containing paired-end reads numbering at least 2.5 million came from each sample. TCRdb re-analysed the 5' RACE reads in MiXCR, keeping a single row per CDR3 protein. This sample has about 1.6 million distinct CDR3 sequences, with about 35% found just once. The CDR3 spans 11 residues. Extractions gave at least 5.5 micrograms of total RNA per sample. The sequence came from a woman in her 30s in good health. The V and J genes are TRBV21-1 and TRBJ1-1; TRBD1 reflects the table's D call only, with no check against the DNA. TRBV21-1 is noted as a pseudogene. Input material: blood. The CDR3 here is CASSKGGEAFF. The CDR3 nucleotides are TGTGCCAGCAGCAAAGGGGGGGAAGCTTTCTTT.